The 32 T cell receptor beta chains presented below share a single source sample, sequenced in a study of blood T cell repertoires in COVID-19 (dated by TCRdb to between 2020 and 2021). Library construction relied on the immunoSEQ multiplex PCR assay. TCRdb took this table from immuneACCESS and kept in-frame rearrangements with V and J called. Such tables lack part of the clones; where checked against another copy, unresolved V genes explain under half of the gap, and the rest is unexplained. The sample records about 190,000 clones, 70% to 90% of which are singletons. The ten largest clones take up around 1.2% of the sample. Sequencing was carried out using peripheral blood. The receptors come from a man aged 25 to 40 with acute or convalescent COVID-19.

CDR3 sequence reads: CASQPGLAGVNEQFF. The CDR3 DNA is TGCGCCAGCCAACCAGGACTAGCGGGAGTCAATGAGCAGTTCTTC. The rearrangement uses TRBV5-1 and TRBJ2-1, with 13 bases fitting TRBD2. CDR3 length equals 15 residues. With 7 bases clipped from V and 6 bases from J, the junction kept 7 bases outside the gene matches. The V gene's germline CDR1 is SGHRS and CDR2 YFSETQ. Based on the CDR3 plus reference TRBV5-1 and TRBJ2-1, the full variable domain is KAGVTQTPRYLIKTRGQQVTLSCSPISGHRSVSWYQQTPGQGLQFLFEYFSETQRNKGNFPGRFSGRQFSNSRSEMNVSTLELGDSALYLCASQPGLAGVNEQFFGPGTRLTVL.

The chain joins TRBV5-1 to TRBJ1-5; 8 positions agree with TRBD1. The CDR3 is made up of 14 amino acids. After removal of 7 bases from V and 0 bases from J, the junction contained 3 bases not matched to a gene. The germline gives CDR1 SGHRS, CDR2 YFSETQ. This CDR3 is CASGTGDSNQPQHF. The CDR3 DNA sequence: TGCGCCAGCGGGACAGGCGATAGCAATCAGCCCCAGCATTTT.

The rearrangement links TRBV19 to TRBJ1-1, with D hard to call. Trimming stripped 4 bases from V and 5 bases from J, with 11 bases between. This CDR3 spans 13 amino acids. Per the germline V gene, CDR1 is LNHDA and CDR2 is SQIVND (reference sequence). The CDR3 sequence is CASSKAERTEAFF. In DNA, the CDR3 is TGTGCCAGTAGTAAGGCCGAGAGGACTGAAGCTTTCTTT.

This sequence joins TRBV9 and TRBJ1-1; D perhaps matches TRBD1 (5 bases). The ends were cut back, 5 bases at V and 5 bases at J, with 19 bases in the middle. From germline, CDR1 is SGDLS and CDR2 YYNGEE. The length of the CDR3 is 15 residues. CDR3 DNA: TGTGCCAGCAGACCCTACGGGCAGGGCGAAACTGAAGCTTTCTTT. Its translation is CASRPYGQGETEAFF.

Here the CDR3 reads CASSQIPGETQYF. The CDR3 DNA sequence: TGCGCCAGCAGCCAAATCCCGGGGGAGACCCAGTACTTC. The genes are TRBV4-1 and TRBJ2-5, with D possibly matching TRBD2 (5 bases). Germline V gene sequence: CDR1 MGHRA, CDR2 YSYEKL. The CDR3 is 13 amino acids. Trimming removed 2 bases from V and 5 bases from J, with 9 bases in between.

The chain employs TRBV18 and TRBJ1-1, with 11 bases lining up with TRBD1. CDR1 is KGHSH and CDR2 is LQKENI in the germline V gene. The CDR3 is 15 amino acids. The junction had 4 bases not matched to a gene; V was cut back by 2 bases and J by 5 bases. The CDR3 here is CASSPRTGGMTEAFF. The CDR3 DNA sequence: TGTGCCAGCTCACCAAGGACAGGGGGCATGACTGAAGCTTTCTTT. Looking up the rest from reference TRBV18 and TRBJ1-1 gives the full variable domain: NAGVMQNPRHLVRRRGQEARLRCSPMKGHSHVYWYRQLPEEGLKFMVYLQKENIIDESGMPKERFSAEFPKEGPSILRIQQVVRGDSAAYFCASSPRTGGMTEAFFGQGTRLTVV.

The chain recombines TRBV28 with TRBJ1-1, with a tentative D call TRBD1 (6 bases). The CDR3 is 17 amino acids. Germline values: CDR1 MDHEN, CDR2 SYDVKM. The ends were cut back, 2 bases at V and 3 bases at J, with 19 bases in the middle. The CDR3 nucleotides are TGTGCCAGCAGTTTAAGGGGCAGGGGTCGTAAGGACACTGAAGCTTTCTTT. It is translated as CASSLRGRGRKDTEAFF.

The chain carries TRBV9 and TRBJ2-6, with D tentatively TRBD1 (6 bases). CDR1 and CDR2 (germline): SGDLS, YYNGEE. This CDR3 is 16 amino acids long. Trimming took off 4 bases at V and 4 bases at J, with 15 bases between the two ends. The CDR3 DNA is TGTGCCAGCAGCAGCGACAGGAGCGCAGGGGCCAACGTCCTGACTTTC. Protein product: CASSSDRSAGANVLTF.

About this clone: The same CDR3 also results from other DNA sequences found in this sample. This sequence joins TRBV9 and TRBJ2-3; 13 bases agree with TRBD2. The CDR3 has 16 amino acids. The germline V gene encodes CDR1 SGDLS and CDR2 YYNGEE. V lost 3 bases to trimming and J lost 0 bases; unmatched junction nucleotides: 1. The CDR3, as DNA: TGTGCCAGCAGCGCGGGACTAGCGGGGAGCACAGATACGCAGTATTTT. This codes for CASSAGLAGSTDTQYF. Looking up the rest from reference TRBV9 and TRBJ2-3 gives the full variable domain: DSGVTQTPKHLITATGQRVTLRCSPRSGDLSVYWYQQSLDQGLQFLIQYYNGEERAKGNILERFSAQQFPDLHSELNLSSLELGDSALYFCASSAGLAGSTDTQYFGPGTRLTVL.

The rearrangement joins TRBV2 to TRBJ1-5; D might be TRBD1 (6 bases). CDR1 and CDR2 from the germline V gene are SNHLY and FYNNEI. Deletions cut 4 bases from V and 3 bases from J, with 10 bases between. This CDR3 spans 14 amino acids. CDR3 protein: CASSVDRNNQPQHF. The CDR3 bases are TGTGCCAGCAGTGTTGACAGGAACAATCAGCCCCAGCATTTT.

The CDR3 coding sequence is TGCGCCAGCGGCCTACAGGGGGAAGATGGCTACACCTTC. Translating gives CASGLQGEDGYTF. The chain employs TRBV5-1 and TRBJ1-2; 8 bases align to TRBD1. Germline V gene data show CDR1 as SGHRS and CDR2 as YFSETQ. After removal of 7 bases from V and 6 bases from J, the junction contained 8 bases not matched to a gene. This CDR3 spans 13 amino acids.

This chain links TRBV12-5 with TRBJ1-5; D gene ambiguous. Germline V gene data show CDR1 as LGHNT and CDR2 as FRNRAP. V was clipped by 6 bases and J by 2 bases, with 8 bases between them. This CDR3 spans 13 amino acids. The CDR3 protein is CASGPGGNQPQHF. The CDR3 DNA is TGTGCTAGTGGCCCCGGGGGCAATCAGCCCCAGCATTTT.

The chain's CDR3 is CASRGGNEKLFF. The CDR3 DNA reads TGTGCCTCCAGAGGAGGGAATGAAAAACTGTTTTTT. This rearrangement joins TRBV27 to TRBJ1-4; D not certain. V was cut by 11 bases and J by 5 bases, with 12 bases left in between. The CDR3 runs to 12 residues. Germline assignment: CDR1 MNHEY and CDR2 SMNVEV (reference sequence).

This chain connects TRBV2 to TRBJ1-1; D is undetermined. Trimming stripped 8 bases from V and 11 bases from J, with 15 bases between. Germline CDR1 and CDR2: SNHLY and FYNNEI. This CDR3 has 11 residues. CDR3 sequence (DNA): TGTGCCAGCTCGTATTATGTTGGCGCTTTCTTT. It yields the protein CASSYYVGAFF.

DNA for the CDR3: TGTGCCAGCAGCTACGGGAGAGGTGGGGCCAACGTCCTGACTTTC. It codes for CASSYGRGGANVLTF. V gene TRBV3-1 (or the pseudogene TRBV3-2) combines with J gene TRBJ2-6; D is perhaps TRBD2 (6 bases). From germline, CDR1 is LGHDT and CDR2 YNNKEL (reference sequence). V lost 5 bases to trimming and J lost 3 bases, with 11 bases between them. The CDR3 is 15 residues long.

The rearrangement links TRBV3-1 (or the pseudogene TRBV3-2) to TRBJ2-3; 8 bases agree with TRBD2. CDR1 is LGHDT and CDR2 is YNNKEL in the germline V gene (reference sequence). The CDR3 covers 19 residues. The V gene end was trimmed by 0 bases and the J gene end by 4 bases; junction bases not matched to a gene: 15. The CDR3 here is CASSQESRRLAGYADTQYF. CDR3 in DNA: TGTGCCAGCAGCCAAGAGTCGAGGCGGCTAGCGGGCTACGCAGATACGCAGTATTTT.

The V gene is TRBV5-1, the J gene TRBJ2-7; perhaps TRBD1 as D (6 bases). This CDR3 contains 12 residues. Germline assignment: CDR1 SGHRS and CDR2 YFSETQ. V was shortened by 4 bases and J by 6 bases, with 11 bases between the two germline ends. CDR3 amino acids: CASSIQGGEQYF. CDR3 nucleotide sequence: TGCGCCAGCAGCATCCAAGGGGGCGAGCAGTACTTC. Full variable domain (rest looked up from reference TRBV5-1 and TRBJ2-7): KAGVTQTPRYLIKTRGQQVTLSCSPISGHRSVSWYQQTPGQGLQFLFEYFSETQRNKGNFPGRFSGRQFSNSRSEMNVSTLELGDSALYLCASSIQGGEQYFGPGTRLTVT.

The chain carries TRBV28 and TRBJ1-2; 10 positions match TRBD1. The ends lost 2 bases at V and 2 bases at J; junction bases unmatched: 8. This CDR3 spans 17 amino acids. CDR1 and CDR2 from the germline V gene are MDHEN and SYDVKM. The CDR3 coding sequence is TGTGCCAGCAGTTTACTGTCGACAGGGGGCTTAAACTATGGCTACACCTTC. The encoded protein is CASSLLSTGGLNYGYTF.

This chain connects TRBV2 to TRBJ1-5, with 7 bases identical to TRBD1. From germline, CDR1 is SNHLY and CDR2 FYNNEI. V lost 6 bases and J lost 9; bases outside the gene matches: 14. The CDR3 length is 15 residues. DNA of the CDR3: TGTGCCAGCAGCGGAAGGGGGCGTGCAGGGGCGCCCCAGCATTTT. Amino acids: CASSGRGRAGAPQHF. Based on the CDR3 plus reference TRBV2 and TRBJ1-5, the full variable domain is EPEVTQTPSHQVTQMGQEVILRCVPISNHLYFYWYRQILGQKVEFLVSFYNNEISEKSEIFDDQFSVERPDGSNFTLKIRSTKLEDSAMYFCASSGRGRAGAPQHFGDGTRLSIL.

This clone was seen a single time. This rearrangement joins TRBV28 to TRBJ1-3, with D maybe TRBD1 (6 bases). This CDR3 has 16 residues. V was cut by 7 bases and J by 0 bases, with 16 bases left in between. The germline CDR1 and CDR2 sequences are MDHEN and SYDVKM. The CDR3 nucleotides read TGTGCCAGCACCCCCGGGGGGGCGAACTCTGGAAACACCATATATTTT. Translation: CASTPGGANSGNTIYF.

The V and J genes are TRBV4-1 and TRBJ2-3; TRBD2 matches 13 bases. V shed 11 bases, J shed 3 bases, and the junction held 5 bases outside the gene matches. This CDR3 has 14 residues. Germline CDR1 and CDR2: MGHRA and YSYEKL. The CDR3 DNA sequence: TGCGCCTCACAGGGACTAGCGGGAACAGATACGCAGTATTTT. Its translation is CASQGLAGTDTQYF.

This chain links TRBV19 with TRBJ2-7, with 11 bases aligning to TRBD2. J lost 3 bases, V lost 7 bases, and 2 bases had no gene match. The CDR3 covers 13 residues. The V gene's germline CDR1 is LNHDA and CDR2 SQIVND (reference sequence). The CDR3: CASKGTSGYEQYF. As DNA, the CDR3 is TGTGCCAGTAAAGGGACTAGCGGCTACGAGCAGTACTTC.

The chain joins TRBV28 to TRBJ1-5; 7 bases fit TRBD1. Trimming removed 7 bases from V and 7 bases from J; junction bases left unmatched: 13. This CDR3 has 15 amino acids. Germline V lookup: CDR1 MDHEN, CDR2 SYDVKM. Written as DNA, the CDR3 is TGTGCCAGCACCTCGACAGGGTTTCAGGAGCAGCCCCAGCATTTT. As protein: CASTSTGFQEQPQHF.

The rearrangement uses TRBV3-1 (or the pseudogene TRBV3-2) and TRBJ1-2, with 9 bases matching TRBD1. V shed 2 bases, J shed 5 bases, and the junction held 9 bases outside the gene matches. Germline V CDR1 and CDR2: LGHDT, YNNKEL (reference sequence). The CDR3 runs to 16 residues. CDR3 in DNA: TGTGCCAGCAGCCAACGACAGGGGGACGGACGGTATGGCTACACCTTC. It specifies CASSQRQGDGRYGYTF.

This chain joins TRBV18 and TRBJ1-2; perhaps TRBD1 as D (5 bases). V lost 0 bases and J 7 bases, leaving 18 bases between the germline ends. The CDR3 loop spans 16 amino acids. CDR1 is KGHSH, CDR2 LQKENI, per germline. This CDR3 is CASSPPIGAGSRGYTF. In DNA form, the CDR3 reads TGTGCCAGCTCACCACCAATAGGGGCTGGGTCGCGTGGCTACACCTTC.

The chain carries TRBV29-1 and TRBJ2-1; D might be TRBD2 (5 bases). Germline-derived CDR1 and CDR2 are SQVTM and ANQGSEA. V was pared by 3 bases and J by 9 bases, with 12 bases between. The CDR3 spans 12 residues. The CDR3 DNA sequence: TGCAGCGTTGACCGGGGTGTGGGTGAGCAGTTCTTC. Encoded protein: CSVDRGVGEQFF.

The gene calls are TRBV5-1 and TRBJ1-1; tentative D call: TRBD1 (6 bases). The CDR3 spans 15 residues. In germline, CDR1 is SGHRS, CDR2 YFSETQ. Trimming stripped 1 base from V and 2 bases from J, with 12 bases between. CDR3 sequence reads: CASSLLGQINTEAFF. The DNA for the CDR3 is TGCGCCAGCAGCTTGTTAGGACAGATAAACACTGAAGCTTTCTTT. The full variable domain, its missing parts supplied by reference TRBV5-1 and TRBJ1-1, is KAGVTQTPRYLIKTRGQQVTLSCSPISGHRSVSWYQQTPGQGLQFLFEYFSETQRNKGNFPGRFSGRQFSNSRSEMNVSTLELGDSALYLCASSLLGQINTEAFFGQGTRLTVV.

The V call is TRBV10-3, the J call TRBJ1-3; 9 bases agree with TRBD1. The CDR3 runs to 19 residues. Losses at the gene ends were 10 bases for V and 1 base for J; bases not matched to a gene: 20. In germline, CDR1 is ENHRY, CDR2 SYGVKD. The CDR3 spells CARWPGTGQRAGSGNTIYF. DNA for the CDR3: TGTGCCAGATGGCCCGGGACAGGGCAACGAGCAGGGTCTGGAAACACCATATATTTT.

This chain uses TRBV24-1 with TRBJ2-1, with TRBD2 matching over 8 bases. After removal of 4 bases from V and 6 bases from J, the junction contained 7 bases not matched to a gene. Germline values: CDR1 KGHDR, CDR2 SFDVKD. CDR3 length: 15 residues. The CDR3 coding sequence is TGTGCCACCAGTGAACCGGGACTAGGATTCAATGAGCAGTTCTTC. Amino acid sequence: CATSEPGLGFNEQFF.

The CDR3 DNA is TGTGCCAGCAGTGATTTAGCGGGAGGGTCCTACAATGAGCAGTTCTTC. Amino acid sequence: CASSDLAGGSYNEQFF. The chain couples TRBV6-1 to TRBJ2-1; 11 nucleotides align to TRBD2. In germline, CDR1 is MNHNS, CDR2 SASEGT. The junction had 2 bases not matched to a gene; V was cut back by 3 bases and J by 1 base. The CDR3 runs to 16 residues.

V usage is TRBV28 and J usage is TRBJ1-6; D gene unclear. This CDR3 is built from 11 residues. Per the germline V gene, CDR1 is MDHEN and CDR2 is SYDVKM. Trimming removed 6 bases from V and 7 bases from J, with 4 bases in between. The CDR3 is CASRANSPLHF. In nucleotides, the CDR3 is TGTGCCAGCAGAGCCAATTCACCCCTCCACTTT.

The chain combines TRBV5-1 with TRBJ2-1, with 12 bases identical to TRBD2. V shed 1 base and J 8 bases; nucleotides not matched to a gene: 4. Germline V CDR1 and CDR2: SGHRS, YFSETQ. The CDR3 is 15 amino acids. DNA of the CDR3: TGCGCCAGCAGCTTGACCCTAGCGGGGGGGCATGAGCAGTTCTTC. It translates to CASSLTLAGGHEQFF.